The sequence of this TCR beta chain was determined in a study of early T cells in non-severe SARS-CoV-2 infection. Overall study results and limits: Matches to VDJdb favored anti-spike CD8 responses and missed private and CD4 specificities.

This clonotype was observed a few times. Its cognate antigen is unknown. Attached unique molecular identifiers marked individual cDNA molecules. TCRdb reprocessed the 5' RACE reads with MiXCR, giving one entry per CDR3 protein. The table records about 75,000 distinct CDR3 sequences, approximately 10% of them present only once. The CDR3 covers 15 residues. Germline V CDR1 and CDR2: ENHRY, SYGVKD. Trimming removed 4 bases from V and 1 base from J; junction bases left unmatched: 6. The V gene is TRBV10-3, the J gene TRBJ1-2; 7 bases are shared with TRBD1. The sequencing here drew on whole blood, taken at baseline. The source is an adult who was a healthcare worker with PCR-confirmed SARS-CoV-2 infection or an uninfected control (not recorded which). CDR3: CAISAGTVSNYGYTF. Written as DNA, the CDR3 is TGTGCCATCAGTGCCGGGACAGTCAGTAACTATGGCTACACCTTC.